This paragraph covers one TCR beta chain sequence. What it recognizes is unknown. This entry comes from a study of glioma-infiltrating T cells after dendritic cell vaccination. Germline-derived CDR1 and CDR2 are SNHLY and FYNNEI. V dropped 8 bases and J dropped 4 bases, with 11 bases sitting between them. The CDR3 has 12 residues. Primers: 60 V beta forward and 13 J beta reverse. Clones were read by immunoSEQ multiplex PCR, and TCRdb kept only the in-frame ones, dropping some. This sample has over 75,000 clones, with approximately 78% found just once. Study-wide results and caveats: Longer survival after dendritic cell vaccination followed higher pretreatment TIL content. Survival was not directly related to TCR clonality in these patients.

Time point meaning: after dendritic cell vaccination, including at tumor progression/relapse. The J gene is TRBJ1-2, the V gene TRBV2, with D unclear. This TCR was sampled from a human donor with glioblastoma. This sample comprised blood, obtained after dendritic cell vaccination. The CDR3 coding sequence is TGTGCCAGCGGGGAGTGGGCCTATGGCTACACCTTC. It specifies CASGEWAYGYTF. The full variable domain, rest sourced from reference TRBV2 and TRBJ1-2, is EPEVTQTPSHQVTQMGQEVILRCVPISNHLYFYWYRQILGQKVEFLVSFYNNEISEKSEIFDDQFSVERPDGSNFTLKIRSTKLEDSAMYFCASGEWAYGYTFGSGTRLTVV.